The T cell receptor beta chain described here comes from a study of blood T cells in healthy people across ages. The CDR3 contains 18 residues. The germline gives CDR1 SGHTA, CDR2 FQGTGA. The V end was cut by 5 bases, the J end by 1 base, with 22 bases between. Combining a sample-barcoded 5' primer with a J-beta primer mix, a second PCR ran for roughly 6 to 12 cycles. All cDNA molecules were each tagged by a template-switch adaptor with 12 random nucleotides. TCRdb re-derived calls from the 5' RACE reads in MiXCR, one entry per CDR3 protein. The sample contains about 1.5 million distinct CDR3 sequences, approximately 38% of which appear only once.

The TCR sequence derives from a woman aged 18-30 years in good health. V and J are TRBV7-3 and TRBJ2-3; TRBD2 is a possible D gene (7 bases). The sequenced material came from blood. The CDR3 reads CASSPKGGASGRTDTQYF. As DNA, the CDR3 is TGTGCCAGCAGCCCAAAAGGGGGGGCTAGCGGACGCACAGATACGCAGTATTTT. The full variable domain, with the rest looked up from reference TRBV7-3 and TRBJ2-3, is GAGVSQTPSNKVTEKGKYVELRCDPISGHTALYWYRQSLGQGPEFLIYFQGTGAADDSGLPNDRFFAVRPEGSVSTLKIQRTERGDSAVYLCASSPKGGASGRTDTQYFGPGTRLTVL.